This passage covers 15 T cell receptor beta chains from one sample sequenced in a study of blood T cell repertoires in COVID-19. The protocol was immunoSEQ multiplex PCR, while the TCRdb copy is restricted to in-frame clones and leaves out a portion. The table lists about 39,000 clones, approximately 94% of them singletons. Material for sequencing was peripheral blood. These receptors came from a human donor with active COVID-19. The donor label of this sample is uncertain.

The chain employs TRBV6-5 and TRBJ2-3; 7 bases agree with TRBD2. Germline CDR1 and CDR2: MNHEY and SVGAGI. V shed 4 bases and J 0 bases; nucleotides not matched to a gene: 1. This CDR3 contains 14 residues. CDR3 in DNA: TGTGCCAGCAGTTTGGGGGGGAGCACAGATACGCAGTATTTT. Translation: CASSLGGSTDTQYF.

This sequence joins TRBV12-3 or TRBV12-4 and TRBJ2-5, with D tentatively TRBD2 (6 bases). Between the trimmed V and J ends, which lost 5 bases and 5 bases, there was a span of 9 bases. The CDR3 runs to 12 residues. Here the CDR3 reads CASSPGGETQYF. The CDR3 coding sequence is TGTGCCAGCAGTCCCGGAGGGGAGACCCAGTACTTC.

The count of this clone is one. This chain uses TRBV29-1 with TRBJ2-1, with 11 nucleotides matching TRBD2. V trimming: 8 bases; J trimming: 8 bases; junction bases outside the gene matches: 8. The CDR3 extends over 13 amino acids. Germline CDR1 reads SQVTM; CDR2 reads ANQGSEA. The CDR3 DNA sequence: TGCAGCTCTTCGTTAGCGGGAGGGGATGAGCAGTTCTTC. It encodes CSSSLAGGDEQFF.

Only one count was recorded for this clone. The chain carries TRBV28 and TRBJ2-1; 8 nucleotides agree with TRBD2. Germline-derived CDR1 and CDR2 are MDHEN and SYDVKM. The CDR3 sequence is 18 residues long. V shed 7 bases and J 0 bases; nucleotides not matched to a gene: 14. The DNA for the CDR3 is TGTGCCAGCATGAGGAAGTATCGCGGGGGGACCTCCTACAATGAGCAGTTCTTC. Translated: CASMRKYRGGTSYNEQFF.

The rearrangement links TRBV7-8 to TRBJ2-1, with TRBD1 matching 9 bases. There are 15 residues in the CDR3. The V and J ends lost 1 base and 7 bases, in that order; junction bases with no gene match: 5. Germline V CDR1 and CDR2: SGHVS, FQNEAQ. The CDR3 DNA sequence: TGTGCCAGCAGCTTAGGGGGACAGGGACTAAATGAGCAGTTCTTC. Translated, it gives CASSLGGQGLNEQFF.

V is TRBV6-6 and J is TRBJ2-7; 9 nucleotides agree with TRBD2. The CDR3 runs to 15 residues. CDR1 and CDR2 (germline): MNHNY, SVGAGI (reference sequence). V shed 2 bases, J shed 4 bases, and the junction held 6 bases outside the gene matches. The CDR3: CASSYPIAGVYEQYF. The CDR3 DNA sequence: TGTGCCAGCAGTTACCCGATAGCGGGGGTTTACGAGCAGTACTTC.

The V gene is TRBV5-1, the J gene TRBJ2-5; D is perhaps TRBD1 (5 bases). There are 18 residues in the CDR3. Germline V gene sequence: CDR1 SGHRS, CDR2 YFSETQ. V lost 4 bases and J lost 1, with 23 bases in between. CDR3 loop: CASSLGFRPTDSQETQYF. The CDR3 DNA follows: TGCGCCAGCAGCCTGGGGTTCAGACCGACAGATTCCCAAGAGACCCAGTACTTC.

The V gene is TRBV27, the J gene TRBJ1-6; D possibly corresponds to TRBD1 (5 bases). Per germline, CDR1 MNHEY and CDR2 SMNVEV (reference sequence). This CDR3 is 16 amino acids long. V was cut by 0 bases and J by 8 bases, with 14 bases left in between. CDR3 bases: TGTGCCAGCAGTTTATCATTTGTGGGGGAGGATTCACCCCTCCACTTT. It codes for CASSLSFVGEDSPLHF.

This sequence joins TRBV6-1 and TRBJ1-2; possible D gene TRBD1, 5 bases. The V end lost 3 bases, the J end lost 3 bases, and 8 bases lay between the germline ends. From germline, CDR1 is MNHNS and CDR2 SASEGT. This CDR3 is built from 13 residues. CDR3 sequence: CASSEGGDYGYTF. The CDR3 nucleotides read TGTGCCAGCAGTGAGGGGGGGGACTATGGCTACACCTTC.

The chain recombines TRBV14 with TRBJ1-2, with 8 bases identical to TRBD1. V lost 4 bases to trimming and J lost 0 bases; unmatched junction nucleotides: 4. CDR1 and CDR2 (germline): SGHDN, FVKESK. This CDR3 comprises 15 residues. The CDR3 here is CASSRDRGPNYGYTF. For the CDR3, the DNA is TGTGCCAGCAGCCGCGACAGGGGTCCTAACTATGGCTACACCTTC. The complete variable domain, with remaining parts taken from reference TRBV14 and TRBJ1-2, reads EAGVTQFPSHSVIEKGQTVTLRCDPISGHDNLYWYRRVMGKEIKFLLHFVKESKQDESGMPNNRFLAERTGGTYSTLKVQPAELEDSGVYFCASSRDRGPNYGYTFGSGTRLTVV.

The genes are TRBV15 and TRBJ1-3; D is ambiguous. V shed 0 bases and J shed 2 bases, with 11 bases lying between them. The germline CDR1 and CDR2 sequences are LNHNV and YYDKDF (reference sequence). The CDR3 is 16 residues long. The CDR3 bases are TGTGCCACCAGCAGAGATCAGAAGGAGACTGGAAACACCATATATTTT. Translated: CATSRDQKETGNTIYF. The variable domain in full, with the rest retrieved from reference TRBV15 and TRBJ1-3, is DAMVIQNPRYQVTQFGKPVTLSCSQTLNHNVMYWYQQKSSQAPKLLFHYYDKDFNNEADTPDNFQSRRPNTSFCFLDIRSPGLGDTAMYLCATSRDQKETGNTIYFGEGSWLTVV.

The CDR3 nucleotides are TGTGCCAGCAGAGCCGGGACAGGGCCCAATCAGCCCCAGCATTTT. As protein: CASRAGTGPNQPQHF. The chain uses TRBV2 and TRBJ1-5; TRBD1 matches at 9 bases. The V and J ends lost 6 bases and 3 bases, in that order; junction bases with no gene match: 6. The length of the CDR3 is 15 residues. Germline-derived CDR1 and CDR2 are SNHLY and FYNNEI.

This rearrangement joins TRBV5-4 to TRBJ1-2, with D maybe TRBD1 (6 bases). The ends were cut back, 1 base at V and 4 bases at J, with 17 bases in the middle. There are 16 residues in the CDR3. In germline, CDR1 is SGHNT, CDR2 YYREEE (reference sequence). The DNA for the CDR3 is TGTGCCAGCAGCTTGCCAGGGGCGATAAACCCCTATGGCTACACCTTC. It yields the protein CASSLPGAINPYGYTF.

The chain recombines TRBV11-2 with TRBJ2-3; 8 nucleotides agree with TRBD1. The germline gives CDR1 SGHAT, CDR2 FQNNGV. The J segment lost 4 bases and the V segment lost 5 bases, leaving 8 bases of the junction unmatched. The CDR3 extends over 15 amino acids. Written as DNA, the CDR3 is TGTGCCAGCAGCCCCGGACAGGGTAGGGCAGATACGCAGTATTTT. Translating gives CASSPGQGRADTQYF.

The chain couples TRBV5-6 to TRBJ2-5; TRBD2 matches 9 bases. V gave up 4 bases and J gave up 8 bases; unmatched junction bases: 18. Germline V gene sequence: CDR1 SGHDT, CDR2 YYEEEE. The CDR3 loop spans 17 amino acids. The CDR3 here is CASSPLRERGDKRTQYF. The CDR3 DNA reads TGTGCCAGCAGCCCCCTCCGGGAGCGGGGGGACAAGAGAACCCAGTACTTC.